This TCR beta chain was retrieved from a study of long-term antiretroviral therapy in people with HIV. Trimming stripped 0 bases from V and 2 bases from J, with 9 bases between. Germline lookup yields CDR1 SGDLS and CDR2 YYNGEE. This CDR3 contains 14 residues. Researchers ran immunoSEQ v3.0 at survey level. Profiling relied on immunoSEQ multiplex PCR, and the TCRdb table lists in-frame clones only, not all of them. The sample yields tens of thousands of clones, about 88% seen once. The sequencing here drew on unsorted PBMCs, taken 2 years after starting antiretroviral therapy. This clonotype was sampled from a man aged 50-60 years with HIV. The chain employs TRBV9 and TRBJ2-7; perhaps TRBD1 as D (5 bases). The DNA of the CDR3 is TGTGCCAGCAGCGTAGGGGGCCCCACCTACGAGCAGTACTTC. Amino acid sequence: CASSVGGPTYEQYF.